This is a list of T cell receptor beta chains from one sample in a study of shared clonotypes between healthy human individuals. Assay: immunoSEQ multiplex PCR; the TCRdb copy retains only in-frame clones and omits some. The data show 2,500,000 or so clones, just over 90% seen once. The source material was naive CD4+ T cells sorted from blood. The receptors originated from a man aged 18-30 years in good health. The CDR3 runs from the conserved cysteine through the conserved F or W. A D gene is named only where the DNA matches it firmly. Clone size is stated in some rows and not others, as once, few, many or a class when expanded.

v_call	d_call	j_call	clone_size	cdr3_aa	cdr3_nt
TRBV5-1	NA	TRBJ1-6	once	CASSRGGVDSPLHF	TGCGCCAGCAGCAGGGGAGGGGTGGATTCACCCCTCCACTTT
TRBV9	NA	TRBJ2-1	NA	CASSVDQGREQFF	TGTGCCAGCAGCGTAGATCAGGGTAGAGAGCAGTTCTTC
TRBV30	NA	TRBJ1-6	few	CACSWGSNSPLHF	TGTGCCTGTTCTTGGGGATCTAATTCACCCCTCCACTTT
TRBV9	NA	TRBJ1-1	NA	CASSVVGTVGHSEAFF	TGTGCCAGCAGCGTAGTCGGGACGGTAGGTCATAGTGAAGCTTTCTTT
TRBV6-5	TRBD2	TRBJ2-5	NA	CASSQTSGESGTQYF	TGTGCCAGCAGTCAAACTAGCGGGGAAAGCGGGACCCAGTACTTC
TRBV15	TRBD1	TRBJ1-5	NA	CATSRKTGSDQPQHF	TGTGCCACCAGCAGAAAGACAGGGTCCGATCAGCCCCAGCATTTT
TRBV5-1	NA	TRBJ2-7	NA	CASSLNYEQYF	TGCGCCAGCAGCCTGAACTACGAGCAGTACTTC
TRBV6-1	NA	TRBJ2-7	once	CASIRESSYEQYF	TGTGCCAGCATTAGGGAGTCCTCCTACGAGCAGTACTTC
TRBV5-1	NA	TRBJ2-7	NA	CASSLDIRDGKYF	TGCGCCAGCAGCTTGGACATCCGGGACGGGAAGTACTTC
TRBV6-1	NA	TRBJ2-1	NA	CASSEGTASYNEQFF	TGTGCCAGCAGTGAAGGAACAGCCTCCTACAATGAGCAGTTCTTC
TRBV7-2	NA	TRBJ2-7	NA	CASSAGELYEQYF	TGTGCCAGCAGCGCCGGAGAGCTCTACGAGCAGTACTTC
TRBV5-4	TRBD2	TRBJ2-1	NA	CASSLKRERNEQFF	TGTGCCAGCAGCTTGAAGCGGGAGAGGAATGAGCAGTTCTTC
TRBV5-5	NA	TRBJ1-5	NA	CASSLARPDQPQHF	TGTGCCAGCAGCTTGGCGCGGCCAGATCAGCCCCAGCATTTT
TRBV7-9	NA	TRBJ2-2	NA	CASSLAAPNTGELFF	TGTGCCAGCAGCTTAGCGGCGCCGAACACCGGGGAGCTGTTTTTT
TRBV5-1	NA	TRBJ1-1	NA	CASSPPGSPDTEAFF	TGCGCCAGCAGCCCCCCAGGGAGTCCGGACACTGAAGCTTTCTTT
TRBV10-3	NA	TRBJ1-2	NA	CAISRTSSGYTF	TGTGCCATCAGCCGGACTTCTTCGGGCTACACCTTC
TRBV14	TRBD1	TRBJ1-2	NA	CASSQRTGGGYTF	TGTGCCAGCAGCCAAAGGACAGGGGGCGGCTACACCTTC
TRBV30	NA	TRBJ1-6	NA	CAWRPGPSNSPLHF	TGTGCCTGGAGGCCGGGACCGTCTAATTCACCCCTCCACTTT
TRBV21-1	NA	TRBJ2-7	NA	CASSKKTIFWEAEQYF	TGTGCCAGCAGCAAAAAAACCATCTTTTGGGAGGCCGAGCAGTACTTC
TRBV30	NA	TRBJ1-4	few	CAWSVSGAGEKLFF	TGTGCCTGGAGTGTATCAGGGGCAGGGGAAAAACTGTTTTTT
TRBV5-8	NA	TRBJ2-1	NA	CASSLGGSPAYNEQFF	TGTGCCAGCAGCTTGGGTGGGAGCCCGGCCTACAATGAGCAGTTCTTC
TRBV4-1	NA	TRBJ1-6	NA	CASSQDRADRNSPLHF	TGCGCCAGCAGCCAAGATCGGGCGGATAGGAATTCACCCCTCCACTTT
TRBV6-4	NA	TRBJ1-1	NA	CASSVEGNTEAFF	TGTGCCAGCAGTGTCGAGGGGAACACTGAAGCTTTCTTT
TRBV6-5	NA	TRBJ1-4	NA	CASSYGGAVIYEKLFF	TGTGCCAGCAGTTATGGGGGCGCGGTTATCTATGAAAAACTGTTTTTT
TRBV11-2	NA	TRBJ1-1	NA	CASSLGFTGLMNTEAFF	TGTGCCAGCAGCTTAGGGTTTACTGGGCTCATGAACACTGAAGCTTTCTTT
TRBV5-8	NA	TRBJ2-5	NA	CASSLVSGVLETQYF	TGTGCCAGCAGCTTAGTCTCTGGGGTTCTGGAGACCCAGTACTTC
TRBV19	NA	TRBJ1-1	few	CASSIPGRTEAFF	TGTGCCAGTAGTATACCGGGTAGGACTGAAGCTTTCTTT
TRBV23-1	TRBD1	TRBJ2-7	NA	CASSQRGQGAGEQYF	TGCGCCAGCAGTCAAAGGGGACAGGGGGCAGGTGAGCAGTACTTC
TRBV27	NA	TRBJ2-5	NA	CASSLLGRGETQYF	TGTGCCAGCAGTTTATTGGGCAGGGGAGAGACCCAGTACTTC
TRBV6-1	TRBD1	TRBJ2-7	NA	CASSRTGQGANEQYF	TGTGCCAGCAGTCGAACGGGACAGGGGGCGAATGAGCAGTACTTC
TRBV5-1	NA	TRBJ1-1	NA	CASSFGTLNTEAFF	TGCGCCAGCAGCTTCGGGACATTGAACACTGAAGCTTTCTTT
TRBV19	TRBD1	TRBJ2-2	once	CASSISGTGVIGELFF	TGTGCCAGTAGTATATCTGGGACAGGGGTAATCGGGGAGCTGTTTTTT
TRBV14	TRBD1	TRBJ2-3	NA	CASSPRDRPTNTQYF	TGTGCCAGCAGCCCCCGGGACAGGCCTACCAATACGCAGTATTTT
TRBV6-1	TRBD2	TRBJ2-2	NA	CASSASPTGGGELFF	TGTGCCAGCAGTGCGAGCCCCACGGGGGGCGGGGAGCTGTTTTTT
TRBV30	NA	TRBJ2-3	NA	CAWSVWRDFTDTQYF	TGTGCCTGGAGCGTTTGGAGGGACTTCACAGATACGCAGTATTTT
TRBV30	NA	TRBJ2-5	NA	CAWSGGDLGETQYF	TGTGCCTGGAGTGGTGGGGATCTTGGGGAGACCCAGTACTTC
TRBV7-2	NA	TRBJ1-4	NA	CASSLDAFNEKLFF	TGTGCCAGCAGCCTAGACGCCTTTAATGAAAAACTGTTTTTT
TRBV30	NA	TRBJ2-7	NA	CAWSGDNPTEQYF	TGTGCCTGGAGTGGGGACAATCCTACAGAGCAGTACTTC
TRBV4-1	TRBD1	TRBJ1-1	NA	CASSAILRDRENTEAFF	TGCGCCAGCAGCGCAATTCTCCGGGACAGGGAGAACACTGAAGCTTTCTTT
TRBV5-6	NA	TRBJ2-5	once	CATRPRPGHPSVQETQYF	TGTGCCACCAGGCCCAGACCGGGACACCCCAGCGTCCAAGAGACCCAGTACTTC
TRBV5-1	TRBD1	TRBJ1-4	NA	CASGTGGTTNEKLFF	TGCGCCAGCGGGACAGGGGGCACGACTAATGAAAAACTGTTTTTT
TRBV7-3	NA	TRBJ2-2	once	CASSRAGALGTGELFF	TGTGCCAGCAGTCGAGCTGGGGCCCTTGGTACCGGGGAGCTGTTTTTT
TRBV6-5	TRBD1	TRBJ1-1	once	CASRGTGNTEAFF	TGTGCCAGCAGGGGGACAGGGAACACTGAAGCTTTCTTT
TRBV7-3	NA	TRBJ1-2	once	CASSSTEGGYTF	TGTGCCAGCAGCTCCACTGAGGGCGGCTACACCTTC
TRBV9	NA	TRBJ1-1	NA	CASSLSDGGQAFF	TGTGCCAGCAGTCTGTCCGATGGGGGGCAAGCTTTCTTT
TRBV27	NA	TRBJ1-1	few	CASSWGPRSEAFF	TGTGCCAGCAGTTGGGGGCCCCGAAGCGAGGCTTTCTTT
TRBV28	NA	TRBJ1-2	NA	CASRNPGRGNTYGYTF	TGTGCCAGCAGGAACCCCGGAAGGGGAAATACCTATGGCTACACCTTC